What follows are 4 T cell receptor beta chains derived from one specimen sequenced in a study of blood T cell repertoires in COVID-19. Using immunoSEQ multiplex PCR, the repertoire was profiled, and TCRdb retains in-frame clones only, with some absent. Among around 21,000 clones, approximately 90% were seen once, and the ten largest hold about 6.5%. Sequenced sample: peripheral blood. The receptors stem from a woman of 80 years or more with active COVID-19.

The DNA for the CDR3 is TGCAGCGTTGAAAGGGGCGGGAACACCGGGGAGCTGTTTTTT. This translates into CSVERGGNTGELFF. The chain has TRBV29-1 and TRBJ2-2, with D possibly matching TRBD1 (5 bases). This CDR3 has 14 residues. Germline CDR1 SQVTM, CDR2 ANQGSEA. Trimming cost V 2 bases and J 1 base, with 8 bases left between them.

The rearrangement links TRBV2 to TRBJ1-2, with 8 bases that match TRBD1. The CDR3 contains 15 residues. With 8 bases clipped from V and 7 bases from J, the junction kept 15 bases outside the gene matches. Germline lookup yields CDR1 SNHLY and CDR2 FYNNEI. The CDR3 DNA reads TGTGCCAGCGATTCAATGGCGCAGGGGGCGGGTGGCTACACCTTC. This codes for CASDSMAQGAGGYTF.

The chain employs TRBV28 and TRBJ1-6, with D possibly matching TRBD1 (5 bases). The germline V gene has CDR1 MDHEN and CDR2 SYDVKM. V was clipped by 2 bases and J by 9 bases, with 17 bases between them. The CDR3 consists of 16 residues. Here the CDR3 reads CASSLDGRQWGSPLHF. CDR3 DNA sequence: TGTGCCAGCAGTTTAGACGGGCGACAGTGGGGTTCACCCCTCCACTTT. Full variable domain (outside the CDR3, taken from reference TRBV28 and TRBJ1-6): DVKVTQSSRYLVKRTGEKVFLECVQDMDHENMFWYRQDPGLGLRLIYFSYDVKMKEKGDIPEGYSVSREKKERFSLILESASTNQTSMYLCASSLDGRQWGSPLHFGNGTRLTVT.

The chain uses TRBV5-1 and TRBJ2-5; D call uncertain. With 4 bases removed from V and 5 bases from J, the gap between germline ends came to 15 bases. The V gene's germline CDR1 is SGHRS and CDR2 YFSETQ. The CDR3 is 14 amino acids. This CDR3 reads CASSLSLGMETQYF. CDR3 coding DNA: TGCGCCAGCAGCCTCTCCCTAGGCATGGAGACCCAGTACTTC.